The rows below give T cell receptor beta chains drawn from one sample of a study of blood T cells in healthy people across ages. TCRdb processed the 5' RACE reads anew with MiXCR; each CDR3 protein has one entry. The table includes 1.5 million to 2 million distinct CDR3 sequences, 25% to 30% detected once. Sequencing input: blood. These receptors originate from a young woman in good health. Each CDR3 is given with its conserved first and last residue. D genes are given only for firm matches. Not all rows give a size; the values are once, few, many and, for expanded clones, a class.

D,J,size,length,V,DNA,CDR3
.,TRBJ1-5,.,13,TRBV3-1,TGTGCCAGCAGCCTAATGTGGGGGCAGCCCCAGCATTTT,CASSLMWGQPQHF
.,TRBJ1-2,many,9,TRBV29-1,TGCAGCGACGGGGAAGGCTACACCTTC,CSDGEGYTF
TRBD2,TRBJ2-7,.,15,TRBV4-1,TGCGCCAGCAGCCCTCCGGGACTAGCGGTCTACGAGCAGTACTTC,CASSPPGLAVYEQYF
.,TRBJ1-6,.,14,TRBV3-1,TGTGCCAGCAGCCAAGCCGCCACCAATTCACCCCTCCACTTT,CASSQAATNSPLHF
.,TRBJ2-1,.,14,TRBV6-1,TGTGCCAGCAGTGAAGGACAGATGTACAATGAGCAGTTCTTC,CASSEGQMYNEQFF
TRBD1,TRBJ1-2,.,16,TRBV12-3/TRBV12-4,TGTGTCAGCAGCCCAACAGCCGGACAGGGCGGCTATGGCTACACCTTC,CVSSPTAGQGGYGYTF
.,TRBJ2-5,once,15,TRBV5-1,TGCGCCAGCAGCTTGTCCGTGGGGGTCTCCTACGGGCAGTACTTC,CASSLSVGVSYGQYF
.,TRBJ2-1,many,16,TRBV9,TGTGCCAGCAGCGTAGGCTGGCAGCGATCTTACAATGAGCAGTTCTTC,CASSVGWQRSYNEQFF
.,TRBJ1-2,.,13,TRBV3-1,TGTGCCAGCAGCCAGGGGACGCGTTATGGCTACACCTTC,CASSQGTRYGYTF
TRBD2,TRBJ2-7,.,14,TRBV7-2,TGTGCCAGCAGCTTAGCGGCGGGAGCAAACGAGCAGTACTTC,CASSLAAGANEQYF
TRBD1,TRBJ1-4,.,15,TRBV12-3/TRBV12-4,TGTGCCAGCAGTACCAGACAGGGGGCGGGAGAAAAACTGTTTTTT,CASSTRQGAGEKLFF
.,TRBJ2-7,.,12,TRBV29-1,TGCAGCGTCGACAGTCCCTTCTACGAGCAGTACTTC,CSVDSPFYEQYF
TRBD2,TRBJ2-4,.,13,TRBV29-1,TGCAGCGTTGGGCGGGAGGCCCTGGGGGAGCAGTACTTC,CSVGREALGEQYF
TRBD1,TRBJ2-3,.,13,TRBV20-1,TGCAGTGCTAGAGCGACAGGGACAGATACGCAGTATTTT,CSARATGTDTQYF
.,TRBJ2-7,.,14,TRBV7-6,TGTGCCAGCTGCTCGGGAGGGACAGGGAGCGAGCAGTACTTC,CASCSGGTGSEQYF
.,TRBJ1-1,few,16,TRBV6-1,TGTGCCAGCAGTGATCCCAATCAAGGGTCGAACACTGAAGCTTTCTTT,CASSDPNQGSNTEAFF
TRBD2,TRBJ2-5,.,14,TRBV14,TGTGCCAGCAGCCAATCGCGGGGGGCAGAGACCCAGTACTTC,CASSQSRGAETQYF
TRBD1,TRBJ1-1,.,14,TRBV12-3/TRBV12-4,TGTGCCAGCGGGCGACAGGGGGCGAGGATGGAAGCTTTCTTT,CASGRQGARMEAFF
.,TRBJ1-5,.,15,TRBV7-2,TGTGCCAGCAGCTCGTACTACCCGAGCAATCAGCCCCAGCATTTT,CASSSYYPSNQPQHF
TRBD1,TRBJ2-5,.,13,TRBV18,TGTGCCAGCTTACCAGACAGGGGAGAGACCCAGTACTTC,CASLPDRGETQYF
.,TRBJ2-7,once,15,TRBV12-3/TRBV12-4,TGTGCCAGCAGATCTCACGGATTCTCCTACAATGAGCAGTACTTC,CASRSHGFSYNEQYF
TRBD1,TRBJ1-2,few,16,TRBV28,TGTGCCAGCAGTTTATCGCAGATCCGGGACAGGGGGGTTCACACCTTC,CASSLSQIRDRGVHTF
TRBD1,TRBJ1-3,.,15,TRBV30,TGTGCCTGGAGCCAAACGACAGGGTCTGCAAACACCATATATTTT,CAWSQTTGSANTIYF
.,TRBJ1-2,few,13,TRBV12-3/TRBV12-4,TGTGCCAGCAATTCCTGGGGTAACTATGGCTACACCTTC,CASNSWGNYGYTF
.,TRBJ2-6,many,17,TRBV5-5,TGTGCCAGCAGCTTGTGGGAGCAGGTCTCCGGGGCCAACGTCCTGACTTTC,CASSLWEQVSGANVLTF
.,TRBJ1-5,few,14,TRBV12-3/TRBV12-4,TGTGCCAGCAGTTTAGGACAGGTTGGCCAGCCCCAGCATTTT,CASSLGQVGQPQHF
.,TRBJ1-1,.,13,TRBV3-1,TGTGCCAGCAGCCAAGACTCCTTGAGTGAAGCTTTCTTT,CASSQDSLSEAFF
TRBD2,TRBJ2-7,few,16,TRBV7-9,TGTGCCAGCAGCCACCGGACTAGCGGGGATCCCTACGAGCAGTACTTC,CASSHRTSGDPYEQYF
.,TRBJ2-7,.,13,TRBV10-1,TGCGCCAGCAGTGAGAAGCGGGCGGGGGAGCAGTACTTC,CASSEKRAGEQYF
.,TRBJ2-7,few,14,TRBV6-5,TGTGCCAGCAGTTACGAGGGCAGTCCCTACGAGCAGTACTTC,CASSYEGSPYEQYF
.,TRBJ2-5,many,14,TRBV12-3/TRBV12-4,TGTGCCAGCAGTCTAGAGACAGGGAGGGAGACCCAGTACTTC,CASSLETGRETQYF
.,TRBJ1-2,few,13,TRBV20-1,TGCAGTGCTAGAGATATGGGGATGGATGGCTACACCTTC,CSARDMGMDGYTF
.,TRBJ1-2,many,13,TRBV7-2,TGTGCCAGCAGCTTACCGTCTAACTATGGCTACACCTTC,CASSLPSNYGYTF
.,TRBJ1-2,few,14,TRBV19,TGTGCCAGTAGTATACGGCTCCAGTCCTATGGCTACACCTTC,CASSIRLQSYGYTF
TRBD1,TRBJ2-3,.,15,TRBV20-1,TGCAGTGCGGCAGGGCCGGGACAGGGGAGAGATACGCAGTATTTT,CSAAGPGQGRDTQYF
.,TRBJ2-5,.,13,TRBV18,TGTGCCAGCTCACCAGCCGACTTAGAGACCCAGTACTTC,CASSPADLETQYF
TRBD2,TRBJ2-1,.,15,TRBV11-3,TGTGCCAGCAGCTCGGGACTAGCGGGAGGAAGAGAGCAGTTCTTC,CASSSGLAGGREQFF
.,TRBJ1-5,many,13,TRBV29-1,TGCAGCGTTGAGTCGGGGAAAGATCAGCCCCAGCATTTT,CSVESGKDQPQHF
TRBD1,TRBJ2-5,few,14,TRBV20-1,TGCAGTGTGACTCCGGGACAGGGGGGGGAGACCCAGTACTTC,CSVTPGQGGETQYF
.,TRBJ2-1,.,15,TRBV11-1,TGTGCCAGCAGCTCCCGACTACTACCCCAAGAGACCCAGTTCTTC,CASSSRLLPQETQFF
.,TRBJ2-6,.,17,TRBV5-6,TGTGCCAGCAGCTTACAGGGAGCGTGGGCTGGGGCCAACGTCCTGACTTTC,CASSLQGAWAGANVLTF
.,TRBJ1-2,few,15,TRBV20-1,TGCAGTGCCCCCGGTGGAGAGAAGGGGTCCTATGGCTACACCTTC,CSAPGGEKGSYGYTF
TRBD2,TRBJ2-3,few,14,TRBV6-5,TGTGCCAGCAGGACGGGGCGGGGGAAAGATACGCAGTATTTT,CASRTGRGKDTQYF
.,TRBJ1-2,few,14,TRBV27,TGTGCCAGCAGTTTCGGGGGCGAGGCGGGCGGCTACACCTTC,CASSFGGEAGGYTF